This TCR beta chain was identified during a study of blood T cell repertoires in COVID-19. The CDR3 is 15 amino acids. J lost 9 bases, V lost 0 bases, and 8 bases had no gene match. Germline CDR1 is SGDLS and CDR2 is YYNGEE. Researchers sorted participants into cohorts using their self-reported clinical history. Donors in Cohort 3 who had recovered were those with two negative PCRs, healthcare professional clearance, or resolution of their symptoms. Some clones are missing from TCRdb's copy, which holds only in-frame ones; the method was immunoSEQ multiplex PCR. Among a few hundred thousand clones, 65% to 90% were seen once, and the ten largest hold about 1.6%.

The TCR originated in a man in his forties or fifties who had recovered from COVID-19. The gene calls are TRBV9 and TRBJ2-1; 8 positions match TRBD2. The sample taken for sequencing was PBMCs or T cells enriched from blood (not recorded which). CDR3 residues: CASSVGVSGVVEQFF. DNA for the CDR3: TGTGCCAGCAGCGTAGGGGTTAGCGGGGTCGTTGAGCAGTTCTTC.